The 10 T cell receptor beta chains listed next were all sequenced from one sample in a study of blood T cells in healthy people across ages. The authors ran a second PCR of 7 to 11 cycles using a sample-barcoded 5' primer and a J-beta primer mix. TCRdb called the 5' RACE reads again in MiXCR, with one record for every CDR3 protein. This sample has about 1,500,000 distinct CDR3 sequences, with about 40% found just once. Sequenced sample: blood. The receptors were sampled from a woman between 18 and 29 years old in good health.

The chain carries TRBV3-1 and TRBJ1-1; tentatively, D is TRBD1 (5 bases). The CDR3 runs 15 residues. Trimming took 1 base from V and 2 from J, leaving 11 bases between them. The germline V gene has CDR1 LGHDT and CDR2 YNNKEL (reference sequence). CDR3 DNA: TGTGCCAGCAGCCAAGCGAGGACACTTAACACTGAAGCTTTCTTT. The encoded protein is CASSQARTLNTEAFF.

In DNA form, the CDR3 reads TGCAGTGCTAGAGGACAGGGAGGGCTAGCCACAGATACGCAGTATTTT. Amino acids: CSARGQGGLATDTQYF. This rearrangement joins TRBV20-1 to TRBJ2-3, with D perhaps matching TRBD1 or TRBD2 (7 bases each). V shed 1 base and J shed 2 bases, with 16 bases lying between them. This CDR3 has 16 residues. Germline loops: CDR1 DFQATT, CDR2 SNEGSKA (reference sequence).

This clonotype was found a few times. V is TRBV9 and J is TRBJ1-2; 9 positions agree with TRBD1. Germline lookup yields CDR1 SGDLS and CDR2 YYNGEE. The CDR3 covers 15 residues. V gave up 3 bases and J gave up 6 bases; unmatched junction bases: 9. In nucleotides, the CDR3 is TGTGCCAGCAGCGAGCGGGACAGGGTTCTCCATGGCTACACCTTC. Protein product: CASSERDRVLHGYTF.

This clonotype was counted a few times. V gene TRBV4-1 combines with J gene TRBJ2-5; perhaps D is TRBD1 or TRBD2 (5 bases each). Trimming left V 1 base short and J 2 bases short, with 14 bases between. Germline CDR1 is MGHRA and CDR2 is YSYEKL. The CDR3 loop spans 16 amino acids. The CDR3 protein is CASSQGEPGPQETQYF. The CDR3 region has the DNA TGCGCCAGCAGCCAAGGCGAACCGGGACCTCAAGAGACCCAGTACTTC.

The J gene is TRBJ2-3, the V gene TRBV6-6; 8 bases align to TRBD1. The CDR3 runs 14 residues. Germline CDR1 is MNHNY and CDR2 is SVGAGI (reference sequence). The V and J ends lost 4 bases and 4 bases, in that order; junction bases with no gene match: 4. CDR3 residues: CASSFRTGPDTQYF. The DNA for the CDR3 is TGTGCCAGCAGTTTCCGGACAGGGCCAGATACGCAGTATTTT.

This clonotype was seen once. The chain's CDR3 is CASSPTPGGEQETQYF. The CDR3 nucleotides are TGTGCCAGCAGCCCGACCCCAGGGGGGGAGCAAGAGACCCAGTACTTC. The rearrangement links TRBV11-2 to TRBJ2-5; either TRBD1 or TRBD2 may fit D (7 bases each). CDR3 length: 16 amino acids. Germline CDR1 is SGHAT and CDR2 is FQNNGV. V gave up 5 bases and J gave up 2 bases, with 18 bases separating them.

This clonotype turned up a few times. The DNA of the CDR3 is TGTGCCAGCAGCCCCGACGCACTAGCGGGGGAACAAGAGACCCAGTACTTC. It translates to CASSPDALAGEQETQYF. The chain combines TRBV7-2 with TRBJ2-5, with 11 bases fitting TRBD2. The V segment lost 5 bases and the J segment 2 bases; nucleotides outside the gene matches: 10. The CDR3 length is 17 residues. Germline CDR1 SGHTA, CDR2 FQGNSA.

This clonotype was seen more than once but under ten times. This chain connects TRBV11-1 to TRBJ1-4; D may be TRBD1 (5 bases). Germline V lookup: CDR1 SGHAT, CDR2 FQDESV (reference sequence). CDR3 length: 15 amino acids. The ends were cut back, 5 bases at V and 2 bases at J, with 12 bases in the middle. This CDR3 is CASSKGTDTNEKLFF. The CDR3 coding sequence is TGTGCCAGCAGCAAAGGGACCGACACTAATGAAAAACTGTTTTTT.

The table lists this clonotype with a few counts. CDR3: CASSVRDRGKGGYTF. Here the CDR3 DNA reads TGTGCCAGCAGCGTCAGGGACAGGGGGAAAGGTGGCTACACCTTC. V and J are TRBV9 and TRBJ1-2; 11 positions agree with TRBD1. This CDR3 has 15 amino acids. Germline V gene sequence: CDR1 SGDLS, CDR2 YYNGEE. J was trimmed by 7 bases and V by 2 bases; bases with no gene match: 7.

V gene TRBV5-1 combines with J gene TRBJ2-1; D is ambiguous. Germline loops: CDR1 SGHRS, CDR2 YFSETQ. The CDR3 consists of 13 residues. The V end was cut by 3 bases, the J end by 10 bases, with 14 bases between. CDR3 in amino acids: CASSSDSLGEQFF. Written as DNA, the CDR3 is TGCGCCAGCAGCTCGGATTCCCTAGGGGAGCAGTTCTTC.